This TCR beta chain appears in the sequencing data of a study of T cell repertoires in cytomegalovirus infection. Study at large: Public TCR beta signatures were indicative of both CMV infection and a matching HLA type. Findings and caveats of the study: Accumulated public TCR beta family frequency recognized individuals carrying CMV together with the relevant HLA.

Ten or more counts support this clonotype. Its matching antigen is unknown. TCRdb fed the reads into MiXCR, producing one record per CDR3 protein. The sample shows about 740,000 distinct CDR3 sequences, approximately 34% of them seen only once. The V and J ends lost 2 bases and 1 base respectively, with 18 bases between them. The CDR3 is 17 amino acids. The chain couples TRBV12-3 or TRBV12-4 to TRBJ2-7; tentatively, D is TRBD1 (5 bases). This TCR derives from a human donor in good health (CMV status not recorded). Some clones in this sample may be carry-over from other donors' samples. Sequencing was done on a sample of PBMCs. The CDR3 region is CASSLRFPGSISYEQYF. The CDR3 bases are TGTGCCAGCAGTTTACGTTTCCCAGGGTCAATTTCCTACGAGCAGTACTTC.